This T cell receptor beta chain was profiled in a study of T cell responses to AZD1222 COVID-19 vaccine. The study's findings and limits: The study found Spike-specific TCR breadth and depth rose after two AZD1222 doses.

The assay was immunoSEQ multiplex PCR, and TCRdb's table has in-frame clones only and misses some. The sample carries around 150,000 clones, approximately 90% recorded once. The CDR3 runs 15 residues. Trimming removed 4 bases from V and 4 bases from J, with 14 bases in between. Germline V lookup: CDR1 SGHVS, CDR2 FQNEAQ. As to this clone: The antigen remains undetermined.

V and J are TRBV7-8 and TRBJ1-3; D is perhaps TRBD1 (6 bases). This material consisted of peripheral blood, taken on day 0 of MenACWY control vaccination. The sequence was collected from an adult in good health. The CDR3 reads CASSYLRGGGNTIYF. The DNA of the CDR3 is TGTGCCAGCAGCTACCTCAGGGGTGGGGGAAACACCATATATTTT.